This is a list of T cell receptor beta chains from one sample in a study of T cell responses to AZD1222 COVID-19 vaccine. Some clones are missing from TCRdb's copy, which holds only in-frame ones; the method was immunoSEQ multiplex PCR. The data contain 75,000 to 90,000 clones, 90% of them singletons. The sample here was peripheral blood, taken on day 0 of AZD1222 vaccination. The receptor source for this set is an adult in good health. Each CDR3 is given with its conserved first and last residue. Each record gives: V gene, CDR3 protein.

>TRBV10-3
CAISEGAITTFSGNTIYF
>TRBV7-8
CASSSRALIYGYTF
>TRBV3-1/TRBV3-2
CASSQGTTGPGEYF
>TRBV9
CASTVSGAPDTQYF
>TRBV12-3/TRBV12-4
CASSPLRADTQYF
>TRBV15
CATSRERRREIEAFF
>TRBV12-3/TRBV12-4
CASSLGDYTQYF
>TRBV24-1
CATRGTASTDTQYF
>TRBV23-1
CASSQAPDDNQPQHF
>TRBV7-2
CASRWSTGSSYEQYF
>TRBV29-1
CSGTTGGGNTEAFF
>TRBV3-1/TRBV3-2
CASSRFGTGVNREQYF
>TRBV25-1
CASSEIEVNYGYTF
>TRBV7-9
CASSPWTGTGAIYGYTF
>TRBV10-2
CASSDQRQGYTF
>TRBV6-5
CASSYGTPGYNEQFF
>TRBV7-3
CASSLTGSTDTQYF
>TRBV13
CASSFGGLTEAFF
>TRBV11-3
CASSPGTDSYEQYF
>TRBV14
CASSQEWSYGYTF
>TRBV5-1
CASSQTFRDAYQETQYF
>TRBV7-3
CASSLGTGNTIYF
>TRBV15
CATSRDLSGPLHF
>TRBV6-6
CASSYREDQPQHF
>TRBV4-1
CASSQDMRGNTEAFF
>TRBV5-1
CASKGTDATNEKLFF
>TRBV27
CASSKTGTGIEGGHEQYF
>TRBV28
CASSFRGGNQPQHF
>TRBV19
CASSIVIGPNQPQHF
>TRBV5-1
CASSPGQAEGATQYF
>TRBV28
CASTGGQSSLNNQPQHF
>TRBV11-3
CASSLYGFANTGELFF
>TRBV6-5
CASTPRQGINYGYTF
>TRBV24-1
CATSDPRQSSSNQPQHF
>TRBV6-1
CASSELQGSSTKNIQYF
>TRBV9
CASSELGSYYNEQFF
>TRBV24-1
CATSDSATGGIRTGELFF
>TRBV6-2/TRBV6-3
CASSSRDRVNPNLYEQYF
>TRBV28
CASSLLRGSETQYF
>TRBV5-1
CASSTLQGSGTEAFF
>TRBV7-2
CASSLSASLYGYTF
>TRBV6-5
CASSSRRDRGRGGYTF
>TRBV3-1/TRBV3-2
CASSQGPGKGSLHF
>TRBV19
CASSARDRGPSGNTIYF
>TRBV9
CASSGSPQMNTEAFF
>TRBV6-5
CASRGSGGGNTIYF
>TRBV4-1
CASSRTFMGPDTQYF
>TRBV9
CASSATGWTDTQYF
>TRBV7-8
CASSRWRAQSTDTQYF
>TRBV3-1/TRBV3-2
CASSQVAGGPMNEQFF
>TRBV28
CASSTPGGRGLGYTF
>TRBV3-1/TRBV3-2
CASSQDPGQRNSPLHF
>TRBV6-5
CASRQGMGTAEQFF
>TRBV7-9
CASSLGAGDQPQHF
>TRBV18
CASSPGGKAYNSPLHF
>TRBV28
CASSLVGYNEQFF
>TRBV7-9
CASSYRGGGTAFF
>TRBV9
CASSVSGTTDTQYF
>TRBV10-2
CASSEGRGMNTEAFF
>TRBV28
CASTGTPNSPLHF